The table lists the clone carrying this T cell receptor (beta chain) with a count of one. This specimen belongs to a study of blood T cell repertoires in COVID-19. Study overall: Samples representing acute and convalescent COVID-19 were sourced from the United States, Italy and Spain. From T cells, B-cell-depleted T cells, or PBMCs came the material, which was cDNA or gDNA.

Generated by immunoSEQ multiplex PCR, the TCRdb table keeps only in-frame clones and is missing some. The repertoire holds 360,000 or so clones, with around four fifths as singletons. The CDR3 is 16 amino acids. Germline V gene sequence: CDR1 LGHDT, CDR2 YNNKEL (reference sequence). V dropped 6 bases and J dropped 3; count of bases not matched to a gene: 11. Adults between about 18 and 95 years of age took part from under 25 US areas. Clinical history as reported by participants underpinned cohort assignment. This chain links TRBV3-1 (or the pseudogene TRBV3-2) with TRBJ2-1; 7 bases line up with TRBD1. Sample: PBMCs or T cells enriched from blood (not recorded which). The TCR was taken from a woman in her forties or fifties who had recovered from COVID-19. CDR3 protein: CASSPLAGGSYNEQFF. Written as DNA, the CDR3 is TGTGCCAGCAGTCCCTTAGCAGGGGGAAGCTACAATGAGCAGTTCTTC.